This record covers a single T cell receptor beta chain. Its antigen is currently not known. No base quality values were provided; no much bigger clone lies one nucleotide off. Preparation of the library involved the immunoSEQ multiplex PCR assay. For the multiplex PCR, a mixture combining 60 forward primers for TCR Vbeta segments and 13 reverse primers for TCR Jbeta segments was used. A multiplex PCR assay on genomic DNA amplified the CDR3 region of rearranged TCR beta genes. The Illumina HiSeq System was used to sequence the amplified TCR beta libraries as 87-base-pair reads. The study's processing was this. In a later analysis, roughly 80 million unique TCR beta chains were counted across the 666 repertoires, and around 10 million of these chains were shared by at least two donors. A nearest-neighbor algorithm error-corrected the raw reads and collapsed the reads into unique sequences, merging closely related sequences to remove PCR and sequencing errors. Alignment of CDR3 sequences to IMGT reference sequences was used to assign V, D and J gene segments. Each retained sequence needed at least a six-nucleotide match to both a V gene segment and a J gene segment. A rearrangement counted as productive if the CDR3 had no stop codons and remained in frame with V and J, and every other rearrangement counted as non-productive. Following IMGT convention, CDR3 was defined as the stretch from the second conserved V-encoded cysteine up to the conserved J-encoded phenylalanine. The earlier analysis of 450 to 750 of the donors excluded any sequence lacking an unambiguous match to a single V gene segment. An earlier analysis of 500 to 700 of the donors classified V segments as functional when productive rearrangements were above 56.7% and as segregating when the standard deviation between donors was above 5%. A statistical classification framework was built for diagnosing cytomegalovirus status from the catalog of TCR beta chain sequences. A later analysis assigned V and J genes by comparing TCR nucleotide sequences with IMGT/GENE-DB human TR gene sequences. In a later analysis, CDR3 sequences and most-parsimonious VDJ recombination scenarios were assigned using the TCRdist pipeline. In a later analysis, each TCR beta chain was defined by its CDR3 amino acid sequence together with its V-gene family, and reads without a unique V-gene family were excluded. As a way to deal with suspected cross-contamination and a sequencing artifact, a later analysis dropped nearly 600 nucleotide sequences that were highly shared and had low generation probability. In a later analysis, a clonal expansion index for each public chain was calculated from normalized within-repertoire ranks of inferred template counts. A later analysis computed generation probabilities with a VDJ recombination model fitted to out-of-frame rearrangements, and checked the results against IGoR. A later analysis scored TCR-TCR, TCR-HLA and TCR-CMV co-occurrence with hypergeometric tests, applying a repertoire-size bias correction to TCR pairs. A later analysis estimated false discovery rates by permuting HLA or CMV assignments 20 times. In a later analysis, co-occurring TCRs were grouped with DBSCAN, and TCRdist sequence similarity was added when clustering was performed within HLA-allele-positive subsets. Repertoires with fewer than 30,000 or more than 120,000 public chains were left out of co-occurrence clustering, as were about 5 repertoires with anomalous nucleotide sharing. TCRdb re-hosts the immuneACCESS table, in-frame sequences only. Its copies lack some clones; in the studies checked, an unresolved V gene accounts for under half of them, and the cause for the rest is not known. Clone size and V and J calls were adopted from that table, with D and trimming inferred from the DNA. The sample records some 120,000 clones, 80% of which are singletons. Approximately 9% of the sample is in the top ten clones.

The entry originates in a study of cytomegalovirus exposure and HLA in healthy donors (dated by TCRdb to 2016 to 2017). The study in broad terms: In an earlier analysis of about 560 of the donors, 276 Gb of sequence data and some 100 million unique TCR beta sequences from some 170 million T cells were reported. An early release that covered 500 to 800 HLA-typed donors contained approximately 300 gigabases of sequencing data and about 93 million unique TCR sequences. Among the roughly 390 genotyped donors, 75% to 90% belonged to the genetic ancestry cluster associated with self-reported Caucasian donors. The study aimed to test whether signatures of past pathogen exposure could be identified by cataloging public T cell receptors. The T cell repertoires of 700 or so subjects were profiled by immunosequencing and related to cytomegalovirus serostatus. A separate validation cohort of roughly 120 different subjects was used in addition to the roughly 700-subject first cohort. To predict cytomegalovirus infection status, the study combined high-throughput TCR immunosequencing, statistical association of individual TCRs with disease status, and machine learning. In a later analysis, previously published TCR beta repertoires from 670 or so donors were re-analyzed and high-resolution HLA genotyping was added so that TCR occurrence patterns could be studied. In the later analysis, no new phenotypic data were used to find candidate immune exposures; instead, reliance was placed on TCR beta sequences and their occurrence across donors. In an earlier analysis of over 550 of the donors, high-throughput TCR beta sequencing was used to judge whether each TCR beta V gene segment behaved as functional or pseudogenic. Alongside the repertoire data, information on donor age, sex, ethnicity and CMV serostatus was compiled. A later genetic analysis took genome-wide SNP genotypes for about three fifths of the roughly 670 donors and used that subset as a discovery cohort. Every discovery cohort repertoire had been produced on one sequencing platform. HLA typing included class I and class II loci at four-digit resolution. Typing coverage differed by locus: A, B, C, DRB1 and DQB1 were typed in roughly 620-640 donors, DQA1 in 522, DPA1 in approximately 610, and DPB1 in approximately 450. Roughly five DR-DQ haplotypes were handled as single units for association and clustering, since linkage in the cohort was strong. On average, around 200,000 unique TCR beta nucleotide sequences were sequenced per donor among a few hundred genotyped donors of the cohort, with roughly 18% of those sequences being non-productive. The investigation overall reported the following: The classifier was reported to diagnose cytomegalovirus status with high specificity and sensitivity in both the original and validation cohorts. A further reported finding was that TCR beta sequences accurately predicted the HLA-A and HLA-B alleles for most subjects in the first cohort. Correlated functional status among segregating V segments might reflect linkage disequilibrium, but an unknown experimental factor could not be ruled out. The authors suggested that the approach could potentially be generalized to other disease states and immunological phenotypes. When HLA alleles, especially DR and DQ, strongly co-occurred, attributing TCR associations to individual alleles was difficult. A later analysis associated 16,951 TCR beta sequences with specific HLA alleles at a false discovery rate of 0.05. A group of highly shared sequence variants was considered likely to be a technical artifact of the sequencing pipeline. An association between a missense DCLRE1C variant and V-gene and J-gene trimming of TCR beta chains was found in a later genetic analysis and replicated in an independent cohort. A later analysis found that TCR association rates varied across HLA loci, with DRB1 alleles showing the most associated TCRs and HLA-C alleles the fewest. Roughly uniform sequencing depth across donors was assumed in presence/absence analyses, although this assumption may not hold. Most TCR sequences were observed very rarely across donors, whereas some public TCRs were present in many individuals. A later genetic analysis reported fewer N-insertions in productive TCRs among donors in an Asian-associated ancestry cluster than the roughly 670-donor mean. In vitro tests confirmed that three of the cytomegalovirus-associated TCR beta chains recognize cytomegalovirus antigens. Several of the top co-occurrence clusters appeared to be linked to parvovirus B19, influenza, CMV and Epstein-Barr virus, according to a later analysis. Because the 87-base-pair reads could not distinguish some IMGT-functional V segments, including TRBV6-2 and TRBV6-3, those segments were excluded. Immune exposure information for the cohort was limited to CMV serostatus. In the study, 150 to 200 TCR beta chains were listed as associated with cytomegalovirus. This cohort had only TCR beta chains sequenced, and the lack of alpha or paired-chain data limited which features could be detected. Because counts were too low, seventeen rarely observed V segments, including chromosome 9 orphons, were excluded from the earlier analysis of some 590 of the donors. A later analysis found that most CMV-associated TCR beta chains appeared HLA-restricted, with HLA associations seemingly driven largely by CMV exposure. Compared with equally common non-associated chains, HLA-associated TCR beta chains in a later analysis were more clonally expanded and had lower generation probabilities. Because HLA typing was unavailable for some donors at each locus, only the typed subset was used in association tests. In an earlier analysis of fewer than 700 of the donors, most TCR beta V segments appeared in productive rearrangements about 87% or about 30% of the time, broadly matching IMGT annotations.

CDR1 SGHRS and CDR2 YFSETQ are derived from the germline V gene. Trimming at the junction amounts to 3 bases on V and 7 bases on J, and the germline ends lie 11 bases apart. The CDR3 measures 13 amino acids from cysteine to phenylalanine. Only CDR3 DNA is held: 39 bases, read in frame from base 1. In total, over 600 healthy bone marrow donors made up the cohort. Cohort members were all nominally healthy when sampled, although unrecorded immune exposures were likely present. The donor was CMV seropositive and was included in the group of some 290 seropositive cohort members. A peripheral blood sample was provided by each donor, and peripheral blood mononuclear cells were used for TCR beta sequencing. The Qiagen DNeasy Blood Extraction Kit was used to extract genomic DNA from the blood cell samples.

The rearrangement combines TRBV5-1 with TRBJ2-1, with TRBD1 perhaps the D gene, on 6 matching bases. The sample consisted of PBMCs. This sequence originates from a man aged 25 to 40 in good health and CMV-seropositive. The nucleotide sequence is TGCGCCAGCAGCTCAACCCAGGGGAATGAGCAGTTCTTC. Its protein product is CASSSTQGNEQFF.